One and the same sample provided the 25 T cell receptor beta chains below, sequenced in a study of regulatory T cells in long-lasting Graves disease. Building of the TCR beta libraries involved iRepertoire HTBI primers and Arm-PCR of CDR3 regions. MiXCR, applied by TCRdb to the multiplex PCR reads, yields one record per CDR3 protein. The sample yields about 430,000 distinct CDR3 sequences, roughly 15% seen once. The time point: newly diagnosed GD, antithyroid drugs for less than 3 months. RNA from PBMCs was the source of the TCR library. These same data were also listed under a study on T cells in Graves' hyperthyroidism and ophthalmopathy.

The sample consisted of peripheral blood mononuclear cells (PBMCs), taken at new diagnosis, from a patient treated with antithyroid drugs. Source of these receptors: a woman between 40 and 55 years old with Graves disease.

This clonotype was picked up a small number of times. CDR3 coding DNA: TGTGCCAGCAGCCCTACTGGCGGGAGCAGGGCCAATGAGCAGTTCTTC. It encodes CASSPTGGSRANEQFF. V usage is TRBV28 and J usage is TRBJ2-1, with 7 bases fitting TRBD2. CDR3 length: 16 amino acids. Germline CDR1 reads MDHEN; CDR2 reads SYDVKM. The V and J ends lost 6 bases and 6 bases, in that order; junction bases with no gene match: 14.

This clonotype was recorded many times. J is TRBJ2-5 and V is TRBV2, with 9 bases identical to TRBD2. V was pared by 6 bases and J by 4 bases, with 12 bases of the junction left unmatched. The germline V gene has CDR1 SNHLY and CDR2 FYNNEI. The CDR3 sequence is 16 residues long. The CDR3 here is CASRRGEAGGSETQYF. CDR3 nucleotides: TGTGCCAGCAGACGGGGTGAGGCGGGAGGGTCAGAGACCCAGTACTTC.

In its sample, this clonotype was seen many times. The rearrangement joins TRBV20-1 to TRBJ2-1; no definite D call. The CDR3 totals 14 residues. Trimming stripped 4 bases from V and 3 bases from J, with 13 bases between. In germline, CDR1 is DFQATT, CDR2 SNEGSKA (reference sequence). The CDR3 DNA reads TGCAGTGCTAACCCTAGTTTCGGCTACAATGAGCAGTTCTTC. This encodes CSANPSFGYNEQFF.

The V call is TRBV7-8, the J call TRBJ2-7; 7 bases agree with TRBD2. Trimming cost V 3 bases and J 4 bases; bases outside gene matches: 12. CDR3 length: 16 amino acids. Germline V gene data show CDR1 as SGHVS and CDR2 as FQNEAQ. The CDR3 here is CASSLGGTPLGYEQYF. The CDR3 coding sequence is TGTGCCAGCAGCTTGGGGGGGACCCCACTGGGTTACGAGCAGTACTTC.

This clonotype showed up many times. The CDR3 region has the DNA TGTGCCAGCAGCTTAAACCTTCAGGCCAACTCCTACGAGCAGTACTTC. Residues: CASSLNLQANSYEQYF. V is TRBV5-5 and J is TRBJ2-7; D gene ambiguous. V was trimmed by 2 bases and J by 0 bases, leaving 15 bases between them. The CDR3 length is 16 residues. Germline V gene sequence: CDR1 SGHKS, CDR2 YYEKEE (reference sequence).

The chain is built from TRBV20-1 and TRBJ2-7; 8 bases fit TRBD1. From germline, CDR1 is DFQATT and CDR2 SNEGSKA (reference sequence). The V gene end was trimmed by 3 bases and the J gene end by 0 bases; junction bases not matched to a gene: 7. The CDR3 runs to 15 residues. The CDR3 region is CSARVGGQGSYEQYF. The CDR3 coding sequence is TGCAGTGCTAGGGTGGGTGGACAGGGCTCCTACGAGCAGTACTTC.

This clonotype was detected many times. The chain combines TRBV7-3 with TRBJ2-2; D is perhaps TRBD2 (5 bases). Trimming removed 6 bases from V and 5 bases from J, with 13 bases in between. The germline CDR1 and CDR2 sequences are SGHTA and FQGTGA. The CDR3 length is 14 residues. CDR3 bases: TGTGCCAGCAGACGAGGAGGAGATACCGGGGAGCTGTTTTTT. It translates to CASRRGGDTGELFF.

There are many counts of this clonotype. The chain carries TRBV28 and TRBJ2-1; D not certain. The CDR3 spans 11 residues. Germline V gene data show CDR1 as MDHEN and CDR2 as SYDVKM. V shed 6 bases and J shed 7 bases, with 7 bases lying between them. This chain's CDR3 is CASSKINEQFF. As DNA, the CDR3 is TGTGCCAGCAGCAAAATAAATGAGCAGTTCTTC.

The gene calls are TRBV3-1 and TRBJ2-5; D unresolved. The V gene's germline CDR1 is LGHDT and CDR2 YNNKEL (reference sequence). Trimming took 4 bases from V and 0 from J, leaving 6 bases between them. CDR3 length: 13 amino acids. CDR3 DNA sequence: TGTGCCAGCAGCCTTAATTACCAAGAGACCCAGTACTTC. Protein sequence: CASSLNYQETQYF.

This clonotype was recorded at least ten times. V usage is TRBV28 and J usage is TRBJ2-3; 7 bases match TRBD1. The CDR3 has 14 amino acids. V shed 8 bases and J 0 bases; nucleotides not matched to a gene: 5. The germline V gene encodes CDR1 MDHEN and CDR2 SYDVKM. The CDR3 region is CASLKQGSTDTQYF. The CDR3 nucleotides read TGTGCCAGCCTAAAACAGGGGAGCACAGATACGCAGTATTTT.

This clonotype was counted ten times or more. The chain couples TRBV6-1 to TRBJ2-5; 7 bases are shared with TRBD1. The CDR3 extends over 16 amino acids. From germline, CDR1 is MNHNS and CDR2 SASEGT. The V and J ends lost 5 bases and 1 base, in that order; junction bases with no gene match: 10. CDR3 loop: CASSKGTASAQETQYF. CDR3 bases: TGTGCCAGCAGTAAAGGGACAGCCTCTGCCCAAGAGACCCAGTACTTC.

The chain joins TRBV4-1 to TRBJ2-1; D unresolved. The germline V and J ends were trimmed by 1 base and 6 bases, with 13 bases remaining between them. Germline CDR1 reads MGHRA; CDR2 reads YSYEKL. There are 15 residues in the CDR3. CDR3: CASSQAGWEFNEQFF. The CDR3 coding sequence is TGCGCCAGCAGCCAAGCCGGGTGGGAATTCAATGAGCAGTTCTTC.

In this sample, this clonotype turned up a few times. V usage is TRBV20-1 and J usage is TRBJ1-2, with D perhaps TRBD1 (6 bases). Germline loops: CDR1 DFQATT, CDR2 SNEGSKA (reference sequence). The CDR3 consists of 14 residues. Trimming took off 1 base at V and 5 bases at J, with 14 bases between the two ends. This chain's CDR3 is CSARADSALYGYTF. The CDR3 DNA sequence: TGCAGTGCTAGAGCGGACAGTGCCTTATATGGCTACACCTTC.

This clonotype has just a few counts. V is TRBV6-2 or TRBV6-3 and J is TRBJ1-5, with a weak D call TRBD1 (5 bases). Germline assignment: CDR1 MNHEY and CDR2 SVGEGT. The V end lost 6 bases, the J end lost 3 bases, and 12 bases lay between the germline ends. The CDR3 extends over 14 amino acids. CDR3 in amino acids: CASRPRQINQPQHF. CDR3 coding DNA: TGTGCCAGCAGGCCCCGACAGATCAATCAGCCCCAGCATTTT.

Many counts were recorded for this clonotype. The genes are TRBV29-1 and TRBJ2-5; D not resolved. V lost 7 bases and J 3 bases, leaving 6 bases between the germline ends. CDR1 is SQVTM and CDR2 is ANQGSEA in the germline V gene. The CDR3 covers 10 residues. The CDR3 sequence: CSALKETQYF. The CDR3 DNA reads TGCAGCGCCTTAAAAGAGACCCAGTACTTC.

This clonotype was counted many times. The J gene is TRBJ2-1, the V gene TRBV6-5; D may correspond to TRBD1 or TRBD2 (5 bases each). CDR1 is MNHEY, CDR2 SVGAGI, per germline. The CDR3 loop spans 13 amino acids. V was cut by 4 bases and J by 15 bases, with 19 bases left in between. CDR3: CASSSWNEGDLFF. In nucleotides, the CDR3 is TGTGCCAGCAGTTCCTGGAATGAAGGGGACCTGTTCTTC.

On this clonotype: Germline and junction disagree at one end, which may indicate a read error. The chain combines TRBV7-9 with TRBJ1-5; D unresolved. The CDR3 runs 12 residues. Per germline, CDR1 SEHNR and CDR2 FQNEAQ (reference sequence). This CDR3 reads CASSRSTQPQHF. DNA for the CDR3: TGTGCCAGCAGCCGAAGCACTCAGCCCCAGCATTTT.

This clonotype was seen a single time. Possible read error: a much larger clone is one base away. The rearrangement joins TRBV10-3 to TRBJ2-1; 8 positions agree with TRBD2. The CDR3 is 15 amino acids. The ends lost 7 bases at V and 1 base at J; junction bases unmatched: 6. The V gene's germline CDR1 is ENHRY and CDR2 SYGVKD. The CDR3 protein is CAINLAGGSYNEQFF. For the CDR3, the DNA is TGTGCCATCAACCTTGCGGGAGGATCCTACAATGAGCAGTTCTTC.

This clonotype appeared many times. The chain is built from TRBV7-2 and TRBJ2-2, with 12 bases lining up with TRBD2. Trimming at V came to 4 bases and at J to 5 bases, leaving 5 bases not matched to a gene. The CDR3 contains 16 residues. The V gene's germline CDR1 is SGHTA and CDR2 FQGNSA. This chain's CDR3 is CASSSAGTSGTGELFF. The CDR3 nucleotides are TGTGCCAGCAGCTCAGCCGGGACTAGCGGGACCGGGGAGCTGTTTTTT.

For this clonotype: The junction departs from the called germline gene at one end, perhaps through a read error. This rearrangement joins TRBV10-3 to TRBJ2-2, with a possible D match to TRBD2 (5 bases). This CDR3 comprises 13 residues. Germline V lookup: CDR1 ENHRY, CDR2 SYGVKD. CDR3 in DNA: TGTGCCAGCAGTTACCGGGATTCCGGGGAGCTGTTTTTT. Encoded protein: CASSYRDSGELFF.

Points on this clonotype: A much larger clone is a single base away; this may be a read error. The chain combines TRBV7-9 with TRBJ2-3, with no clear D. The germline V and J ends were trimmed by 11 bases and 0 bases, with 9 bases remaining between them. There are 12 residues in the CDR3. Germline V gives CDR1 SEHNR, CDR2 FQNEAQ (reference sequence). In DNA form, the CDR3 reads TGTGCCTATTACTACAGCACAGATACGCAGTATTTT. This codes for CAYYYSTDTQYF.

This clonotype was seen repeatedly, ten times or more. A read error may explain this, as a much larger clone is one base away. V usage is TRBV11-2 and J usage is TRBJ1-2; TRBD1 agrees at 7 bases. The germline V gene has CDR1 SGHAT and CDR2 FQNNGV. The CDR3 has 12 residues. The CDR3 DNA sequence: TGTGCCACCAGCTCCGAGGGGGCTGGCTACACCTTC. As protein: CATSSEGAGYTF.

As regards this clonotype: A much larger clone differs by one base, so this may be a read error. This sequence joins TRBV19 and TRBJ1-2; perhaps TRBD1 as D (6 bases). The CDR3 totals 17 residues. Germline assignment: CDR1 LNHDA and CDR2 SQIVND (reference sequence). Between the trimmed V and J ends, which lost 6 bases and 12 bases, there was a span of 32 bases. In DNA, the CDR3 is TGTGCCAGTAGCCCAGAGGGACCACAGCTGGACACTGGGGGCGACACCTTC. Its translation: CASSPEGPQLDTGGDTF.

The chain employs TRBV7-3 and TRBJ1-5; the D is unclear. Germline CDR1 reads SGHTA; CDR2 reads FQGTGA. Trimming stripped 0 bases from V and 5 bases from J, with 8 bases between. CDR3 length equals 14 residues. CDR3 loop: CASSLTGLDQPQHF. The CDR3 nucleotides read TGTGCCAGCAGCTTAACCGGGTTGGATCAGCCCCAGCATTTT.

As to this clonotype: This may be a read error: a much more frequent sequence differs by one nucleotide. V gene TRBV12-3 or TRBV12-4 combines with J gene TRBJ2-1, with TRBD2 matching 8 bases. The CDR3 length is 14 residues. V shed 7 bases, J shed 10 bases, and the junction held 12 bases outside the gene matches. The chain's CDR3 is CASTLAGQAYEQFF. In DNA form, the CDR3 reads TGTGCCAGCACGCTAGCGGGTCAAGCCTACGAGCAGTTCTTC.